The entry below describes one T cell receptor beta chain. The method was immunoSEQ multiplex PCR; TCRdb's version includes in-frame clones alone and lacks a portion of them. The sample has roughly 110,000 clones, about 84% seen once. The sample belongs to a study of radiotherapy plus CTLA-4 blockade in lung cancer. Germline CDR1 reads SGHRS; CDR2 reads YFSETQ. Deletions cut 1 base from V and 4 bases from J, with 12 bases between. The CDR3 is 15 amino acids. The chain carries TRBV5-1 and TRBJ2-1, with D possibly TRBD1 on 6 matching bases. The receptor's source is a human donor with non-small cell lung cancer that progressed on radiotherapy plus ipilimumab. Some clones in this sample may be carry-over from other donors' samples. Material: peripheral blood, obtained from a patient treated with radiotherapy plus ipilimumab. CDR3 nucleotides: TGCGCCAGCAGCTTGAGAGGACAGACTTACAATGAGCAGTTCTTC. Protein sequence: CASSLRGQTYNEQFF.